The 18 T cell receptor beta chains reported below all come from one sample, sequenced in a study of HIV-infected patients and healthy controls. All unsorted peripheral T cells were captured because whole blood was used without fractionation. Reverse transcription used 450 to 500 ng RNA and constant-region primers for alpha and beta. Each of the alpha and beta chains got its own library through chain-specific third strand synthesis with indices. TCRdb used MiXCR to reprocess the 5' RACE reads, holding one entry per CDR3 protein. The repertoire holds approximately 10,000 distinct CDR3 sequences, with around 8.2% as singletons. Sequences were derived from blood, sampled before antiretroviral therapy. The receptors originated from an adult with HIV infection. The donor label of this sample is uncertain.

The J gene is TRBJ1-5, the V gene TRBV10-3; weak D call: TRBD1 (5 bases). Between the trimmed V and J ends, which lost 10 bases and 3 bases, there was a span of 16 bases. The CDR3 sequence is 14 residues long. CDR1 and CDR2 (germline): ENHRY, SYGVKD. The CDR3 DNA reads TGTGCCACCGAAGGTCAGGGCTTCAATCAGCCCCAGCATTTT. Protein product: CATEGQGFNQPQHF.

The chain uses TRBV5-1 and TRBJ2-1; the match to TRBD1 covers 9 bases. The CDR3 spans 12 residues. Germline loops: CDR1 SGHRS, CDR2 YFSETQ. The ends lost 0 bases at V and 15 bases at J; junction bases unmatched: 4. The CDR3 spells CASSLGDRDLFF. CDR3 DNA: TGCGCCAGCAGCTTGGGGGACAGGGATTTGTTCTTC.

This clonotype was seen repeatedly, ten times or more. The chain has TRBV7-2 and TRBJ1-5, with a tentative D call TRBD1 (6 bases). Germline lookup yields CDR1 SGHTA and CDR2 FQGNSA. The CDR3 covers 15 residues. Trimming removed 1 base at V and 0 bases at J, with 7 bases between. The CDR3 DNA sequence: TGTGCCAGCAGCTTAGGAGGGGGTAGCAATCAGCCCCAGCATTTT. This codes for CASSLGGGSNQPQHF. The full variable domain, with the rest looked up from reference TRBV7-2 and TRBJ1-5, is GAGVSQSPSNKVTEKGKDVELRCDPISGHTALYWYRQSLGQGLEFLIYFQGNSAPDKSGLPSDRFSAERTGGSVSTLTIQRTQQEDSAVYLCASSLGGGSNQPQHFGDGTRLSIL.

This clonotype has ten or more counts. V usage is TRBV3-1 and J usage is TRBJ2-3, with TRBD2 identical over 11 bases. CDR1 LGHDT and CDR2 YNNKEL come from the germline V gene (reference sequence). The CDR3 has 16 residues. V gave up 4 bases and J gave up 4 bases; unmatched junction bases: 7. The CDR3 region is CASSPLGLAVPDTQYF. The CDR3 nucleotides are TGTGCCAGCAGCCCACTGGGACTAGCGGTCCCAGATACGCAGTATTTT.

This chain links TRBV2 with TRBJ2-7; tentative D call: TRBD1 (6 bases). The CDR3 is made up of 14 amino acids. With 5 bases removed from V and 0 bases from J, the gap between germline ends came to 11 bases. CDR1 and CDR2 from the germline V gene are SNHLY and FYNNEI. The CDR3 region has the DNA TGTGCCAGCAGTCCAACAGGGTCCTCCTACGAGCAGTACTTC. Translation: CASSPTGSSYEQYF.

This clonotype was picked up a small number of times. This chain links TRBV19 with TRBJ1-2; D might be TRBD1 (5 bases). The CDR3 sequence is 13 residues long. V was cut by 4 bases and J by 4 bases, with 10 bases left in between. Germline V gene sequence: CDR1 LNHDA, CDR2 SQIVND (reference sequence). This CDR3 is CASSKGLSYGYTF. The CDR3 DNA reads as TGTGCCAGTAGTAAGGGGTTGAGCTATGGCTACACCTTC.

The sample holds many counts of this clonotype. The chain links TRBV28 to TRBJ1-3; a possible D gene is TRBD1 (6 bases). This CDR3 spans 15 amino acids. Germline lookup yields CDR1 MDHEN and CDR2 SYDVKM. Trimming pared 6 bases from V and 5 bases from J, leaving 17 bases between. CDR3 amino acids: CASRPGGGIRNTIYF. The CDR3 coding sequence is TGTGCCAGCAGGCCTGGGGGGGGCATAAGAAACACCATATATTTT.

This clonotype showed up many times. This chain's CDR3 is CASSPWGGRTYEQYF. The DNA for the CDR3 is TGTGCCAGCAGTCCCTGGGGCGGGAGAACCTACGAGCAGTACTTC. This chain links TRBV28 with TRBJ2-7, with 7 bases fitting TRBD2. The CDR3 is made up of 15 amino acids. With 5 bases clipped from V and 2 bases from J, the junction kept 9 bases outside the gene matches. CDR1 and CDR2 (germline): MDHEN, SYDVKM.

At least ten counts were recorded for this clonotype. V usage is TRBV19 and J usage is TRBJ1-6; D gene ambiguous. Germline V gives CDR1 LNHDA, CDR2 SQIVND (reference sequence). The CDR3 consists of 18 residues. The ends were cut back, 2 bases at V and 0 bases at J, with 14 bases in the middle. The CDR3 DNA reads as TGTGCCAGTAGTATAACCCCGACGCTAAGCTCCTATAATTCACCCCTCCACTTT. Protein product: CASSITPTLSSYNSPLHF.

Many counts were recorded for this clonotype. CDR3 DNA: TGTGCCAGCAGCGTAGTAGCGGGAAACGGAGAGACCCAGTACTTC. Protein sequence: CASSVVAGNGETQYF. The chain joins TRBV9 to TRBJ2-5, with 8 bases fitting TRBD2. This CDR3 is built from 15 residues. Looked up from germline, CDR1 is SGDLS and CDR2 is YYNGEE. V lost 0 bases to trimming and J lost 4 bases; unmatched junction nucleotides: 5.

The sample holds many counts of this clonotype. The chain links TRBV10-1 to TRBJ2-3; 8 bases line up with TRBD1. Germline CDR1 and CDR2: WNHNN and SYGVQD (reference sequence). The CDR3 totals 15 residues. The J segment lost 5 bases and the V segment lost 2 bases, leaving 6 bases of the junction unmatched. CDR3 region: CASSEVQGAGDTQYF. The CDR3 DNA reads TGCGCCAGCAGTGAGGTGCAGGGGGCAGGAGATACGCAGTATTTT.

This clonotype was counted many times. The rearrangement links TRBV29-1 to TRBJ2-3, with D possibly TRBD2 on 6 matching bases. CDR1 and CDR2 from the germline V gene are SQVTM and ANQGSEA. V was clipped by 6 bases and J by 4 bases, with 14 bases between them. The CDR3 is 13 amino acids. The CDR3 is CSVSQVAADTQYF. Here the CDR3 DNA reads TGCAGCGTGAGTCAGGTAGCGGCAGATACGCAGTATTTT.

This clonotype was found many times. The chain couples TRBV5-1 to TRBJ2-5; possibly TRBD1 for D (6 bases). The CDR3 loop spans 15 amino acids. CDR1 is SGHRS and CDR2 is YFSETQ in the germline V gene. V lost 3 bases and J 4 bases, leaving 16 bases between the germline ends. CDR3 sequence: CASSSGTLDLETQYF. DNA for the CDR3: TGCGCCAGCAGCTCCGGGACACTTGACTTAGAGACCCAGTACTTC.

This clonotype has a handful of counts. The genes are TRBV12-3 or TRBV12-4 and TRBJ1-1, with D uncertain. This CDR3 spans 14 amino acids. With 4 bases removed from V and 5 bases from J, the gap between germline ends came to 14 bases. Here the CDR3 reads CASSYLRGLTEAFF. CDR3 in DNA: TGTGCCAGCAGTTACCTGAGAGGGTTGACTGAAGCTTTCTTT.

This clonotype appeared many times. This chain links TRBV12-3 or TRBV12-4 with TRBJ1-6; possible D gene TRBD1, 6 bases. The CDR3 extends over 15 amino acids. V was cut by 5 bases and J by 0 bases, with 8 bases left in between. CDR3 sequence (DNA): TGTGCCAGCAGTGTGACAGGCTCCTATAATTCACCCCTCCACTTT. Translating it yields CASSVTGSYNSPLHF.

There are many counts of this clonotype. The CDR3 region has the DNA TGTGCCAGCAGTTTAGGCAACAATCAGCCCCAGCATTTT. Translating it yields CASSLGNNQPQHF. This chain joins TRBV6-6 and TRBJ1-5, with D uncertain. Germline CDR1 MNHNY, CDR2 SVGAGI (reference sequence). Trimming took 4 bases from V and 3 from J, leaving 7 bases between them. CDR3 size: 13 residues.

Within the sample, this clonotype is medium-sized. The V and J genes are TRBV12-2 and TRBJ2-7; the table's D gene call, TRBD2, was not cross checked with the DNA. TRBV12-2 is described as a pseudogene. The CDR3 contains 14 residues. The CDR3 bases are TGTGCAAGTCGCAACTGTGGCCCGATCTACGAGCAGTACTTC. Protein: CASRNCGPIYEQYF.

This clonotype was counted ten times or more. The rearrangement joins TRBV29-1 to TRBJ2-5; no firm D call. Germline CDR1 reads SQVTM; CDR2 reads ANQGSEA. V lost 7 bases to trimming and J lost 3 bases, with 6 bases between them. The CDR3 extends over 10 amino acids. The CDR3 spells CSAREETQYF. The CDR3 bases are TGCAGCGCCAGAGAAGAGACCCAGTACTTC.